This entry describes one TCR beta chain. The CDR3 totals 14 residues. CDR1 MNHEY and CDR2 SMNVEV come from the germline V gene (reference sequence). Deletions cut 3 bases from V and 4 bases from J, with 9 bases between. The data are from a study of blood T cell repertoires in COVID-19. This table comes from immunoSEQ multiplex PCR, and its TCRdb copy is limited to in-frame clones, with some not included. Here the sample spans roughly 200,000 clones, around 85% being singletons. The rearrangement links TRBV27 to TRBJ2-2; perhaps TRBD2 as D (5 bases). The sample was peripheral blood. The origin of this receptor is a man aged 50-60 years who had recovered from COVID-19. The CDR3 DNA is TGTGCCAGCAGTTTTCGGGGTGCCACCGGGGAGCTGTTTTTT. Its protein is CASSFRGATGELFF.